The 32 T cell receptor beta chains below were found in one sample sequenced in a study of lymphopenia after photon versus proton radiotherapy. The assay was immunoSEQ multiplex PCR, and TCRdb's table has in-frame clones only and misses some. The data show over 15,000 clones, just over 85% seen once. Sequenced material: peripheral blood, taken from a patient treated with proton-based radiotherapy. The receptor set was obtained from a man between 65 and 85 years old with pancreatic cancer.

Worth noting for this clone: The same CDR3 can be traced to other DNA sequences in this sample. Here the CDR3 reads CASSTAGTYNYGYTF. CDR3 in DNA: TGTGCCAGCAGTACCGCCGGGACATATAACTATGGCTACACCTTC. This chain links TRBV25-1 with TRBJ1-2; tentative D call: TRBD1 (6 bases). Germline loops: CDR1 MGHDK, CDR2 SYGVNS. V lost 5 bases and J 1 base, leaving 14 bases between the germline ends. This CDR3 has 15 residues.

The chain links TRBV18 to TRBJ1-1, with TRBD1 identical over 7 bases. Germline assignment: CDR1 KGHSH and CDR2 LQKENI. Germline trimming cut 4 bases from V and 0 bases from J; bases unmatched to any gene: 8. The CDR3 has 16 amino acids. The DNA of the CDR3 is TGTGCCAGCTCACTTCCCCGACAGGGTATGAACACTGAAGCTTTCTTT. It yields the protein CASSLPRQGMNTEAFF.

CDR3 sequence reads: CASSLEGHITDTQYF. The CDR3 bases are TGCGCCAGCAGCTTGGAAGGACACATCACAGATACGCAGTATTTT. The J gene is TRBJ2-3, the V gene TRBV5-1, with TRBD1 as a possible D gene (5 bases). V was shortened by 0 bases and J by 2 bases, with 10 bases between the two germline ends. In germline, CDR1 is SGHRS, CDR2 YFSETQ. The CDR3 spans 15 residues.

The chain recombines TRBV11-2 with TRBJ1-2; 8 bases agree with TRBD1. The germline V gene has CDR1 SGHAT and CDR2 FQNNGV. V dropped 6 bases and J dropped 7; count of bases not matched to a gene: 10. The CDR3 has 14 residues. Here the CDR3 reads CASSHGTGLGGYTF. The CDR3 DNA sequence: TGTGCCAGCAGTCACGGGACAGGCCTCGGTGGCTACACCTTC.

V usage is TRBV11-3 and J usage is TRBJ1-1, with D perhaps TRBD1 (5 bases). Trimming pared 4 bases from V and 0 bases from J, leaving 9 bases between. CDR1 and CDR2 (germline): SGHNT, YENEEA. The CDR3 is 14 residues long. The CDR3 reads CASSYRRLNTEAFF. CDR3 coding DNA: TGTGCCAGCAGCTACAGGAGGTTGAACACTGAAGCTTTCTTT.

This chain joins TRBV19 and TRBJ2-2; D is unclear. Germline V gene lookup returns CDR1 LNHDA and CDR2 SQIVND (reference sequence). CDR3 length: 13 residues. Trimming took off 7 bases at V and 3 bases at J, with 9 bases between the two ends. The CDR3 coding sequence is TGTGCCAGTATACTCCCAGACACCGGGGAGCTGTTTTTT. Translation gives CASILPDTGELFF.

The chain recombines TRBV18 with TRBJ2-7; tentative D call: TRBD2 (5 bases). Trimming removed 6 bases from V and 3 bases from J, with 15 bases in between. The CDR3 length is 14 residues. Germline CDR1 is KGHSH and CDR2 is LQKENI. The CDR3 protein is CASSPEVGVYEQYF. For the CDR3, the DNA is TGTGCCAGCTCCCCGGAGGTTGGAGTCTACGAGCAGTACTTC.

The genes are TRBV6-5 and TRBJ1-5; D not resolved. CDR3 size: 15 residues. V lost 4 bases to trimming and J lost 4 bases, with 14 bases between them. Germline loops: CDR1 MNHEY, CDR2 SVGAGI. CDR3 in amino acids: CASSSGAPWNQPQHF. DNA for the CDR3: TGTGCCAGCAGTTCGGGAGCCCCGTGGAATCAGCCCCAGCATTTT.

The chain employs TRBV15 and TRBJ1-1; TRBD1 matches 7 bases. V lost 7 bases to trimming and J lost 1 base; unmatched junction nucleotides: 6. Germline assignment: CDR1 LNHNV and CDR2 YYDKDF (reference sequence). This CDR3 comprises 14 residues. DNA for the CDR3: TGTGCCACCACCCTGGACAGGTCGAACACTGAAGCTTTCTTT. Encoded protein: CATTLDRSNTEAFF.

The V call is TRBV27, the J call TRBJ1-2; D might be TRBD1 (6 bases). The CDR3 covers 17 residues. Trimming pared 5 bases from V and 1 base from J, leaving 20 bases between. Germline V gene data show CDR1 as MNHEY and CDR2 as SMNVEV (reference sequence). The CDR3 here is CASSPLKDSTFNYGYTF. The CDR3 region has the DNA TGTGCCAGCAGTCCCCTTAAGGACAGCACCTTTAACTATGGCTACACCTTC.

The chain joins TRBV10-3 to TRBJ2-1, with 8 bases identical to TRBD2. CDR3 length: 14 residues. Per germline, CDR1 ENHRY and CDR2 SYGVKD. V trimming: 8 bases; J trimming: 7 bases; junction bases outside the gene matches: 10. CDR3 bases: TGTGCCATCGCGGGGCGGGAGGTAGGAAATGAGCAGTTCTTC. It yields the protein CAIAGREVGNEQFF.

As DNA, the CDR3 is TGTGCCAGCAGGGGCCGGGACAGGGGGGACTCCGGCTATGGCTACACCTTC. This codes for CASRGRDRGDSGYGYTF. The chain recombines TRBV21-1 with TRBJ1-2; the listed D gene, TRBD1, was not tested against the DNA. TRBV21-1 is labeled a pseudogene. The CDR3 totals 17 residues.

V gene TRBV6-1 combines with J gene TRBJ2-1, with 10 bases fitting TRBD1. The trim removed 1 base at V and 12 bases at J, leaving 21 bases unmatched. The germline CDR1 and CDR2 sequences are MNHNS and SASEGT. This CDR3 is 19 amino acids long. As DNA, the CDR3 is TGTGCCAGCAGTGAAGTCGGAAGGACCGGGGACAGGGGAAAGCTGAGGCAGTTCTTC. Translated: CASSEVGRTGDRGKLRQFF.

This rearrangement joins TRBV7-8 to TRBJ2-5; D is undetermined. Germline lookup yields CDR1 SGHVS and CDR2 FQNEAQ. Trimming left V 1 base short and J 1 base short, with 7 bases between. This CDR3 has 14 amino acids. The CDR3 nucleotides are TGTGCCAGCAGCTTAGAACCGATCCAAGAGACCCAGTACTTC. Translated: CASSLEPIQETQYF.

The chain is built from TRBV7-9 and TRBJ2-1; D possibly corresponds to TRBD1 (5 bases). Germline CDR1 and CDR2: SEHNR and FQNEAQ (reference sequence). The CDR3 consists of 17 residues. V was cut by 3 bases and J by 1 base, with 16 bases left in between. CDR3 loop: CASSFPRTGVSYNEQFF. Here the CDR3 DNA reads TGTGCCAGCAGCTTTCCCCGCACAGGAGTATCCTACAATGAGCAGTTCTTC.

The count of this clone is one. The rearrangement joins TRBV5-1 to TRBJ1-1; 7 bases agree with TRBD1. The CDR3 contains 16 residues. CDR1 and CDR2 from the germline V gene are SGHRS and YFSETQ. Unmatched junction bases numbered 10, after V lost 4 bases and J lost 1 base. The CDR3 is CASSVGQRGGNTEAFF. For the CDR3, the DNA is TGCGCCAGCAGCGTGGGACAGAGAGGGGGGAACACTGAAGCTTTCTTT.

This chain uses TRBV19 with TRBJ2-3, with 7 bases matching TRBD1. This CDR3 has 15 amino acids. V was clipped by 7 bases and J by 1 base; unmatched bases: 8. Germline CDR1 LNHDA, CDR2 SQIVND (reference sequence). The CDR3 sequence: CASNPAGTGTDTQYF. Written as DNA, the CDR3 is TGTGCCAGTAATCCAGCCGGGACAGGCACAGATACGCAGTATTTT. The variable domain in full, completed from reference TRBV19 and TRBJ2-3, reads DGGITQSPKYLFRKEGQNVTLSCEQNLNHDAMYWYRQDPGQGLRLIYYSQIVNDFQKGDIAEGYSVSREKKESFPLTVTSAQKNPTAFYLCASNPAGTGTDTQYFGPGTRLTVL.

V usage is TRBV10-1 and J usage is TRBJ2-5, with D maybe TRBD2 (5 bases). V gave up 2 bases and J gave up 1 base, with 5 bases separating them. From germline, CDR1 is WNHNN and CDR2 SYGVQD (reference sequence). CDR3 length equals 13 residues. This CDR3 reads CASSEGLQETQYF. In nucleotides, the CDR3 is TGCGCCAGCAGTGAGGGACTCCAAGAGACCCAGTACTTC.

This chain joins TRBV15 and TRBJ1-5; possible D gene TRBD1, 5 bases. This CDR3 has 15 residues. Looked up from germline, CDR1 is LNHNV and CDR2 is YYDKDF (reference sequence). The V end was cut by 0 bases, the J end by 1 base, with 7 bases between. CDR3 in amino acids: CATSRDKGSNQPQHF. The DNA of the CDR3 is TGTGCCACCAGCAGAGATAAGGGGAGCAATCAGCCCCAGCATTTT.

The chain combines TRBV21-1 with TRBJ2-2; no DNA check was done on the table's D call, TRBD2. TRBV21-1 counts as a pseudogene. This CDR3 has 17 amino acids. CDR3 residues: CASSKESRGLNTGELFF. DNA for the CDR3: TGTGCCAGCAGCAAAGAATCTCGGGGACTTAACACCGGGGAGCTGTTTTTT.

The V gene is TRBV2, the J gene TRBJ1-1; D is uncertain. Looked up from germline, CDR1 is SNHLY and CDR2 is FYNNEI. Between the trimmed V and J ends, which lost 2 bases and 11 bases, there was a span of 15 bases. The CDR3 loop spans 13 amino acids. Here the CDR3 reads CASSELHTGSAFF. CDR3 in DNA: TGTGCCAGCAGTGAACTCCACACGGGATCGGCTTTCTTT.

The chain combines TRBV9 with TRBJ2-7; 7 bases line up with TRBD2. The ends lost 2 bases at V and 6 bases at J; junction bases unmatched: 11. Looked up from germline, CDR1 is SGDLS and CDR2 is YYNGEE. The CDR3 spans 15 residues. The CDR3 loop is CASSVEPTSSAEQYF. CDR3 in DNA: TGTGCCAGCAGCGTGGAACCGACTAGCTCGGCCGAGCAGTACTTC.

V usage is TRBV6-5 and J usage is TRBJ2-3, with D hard to call. The V end was cut by 5 bases, the J end by 1 base, with 7 bases between. The CDR3 totals 13 residues. Germline CDR1 MNHEY, CDR2 SVGAGI. CDR3 amino acids: CASSMVGTDTQYF. The CDR3 coding sequence is TGTGCCAGCAGTATGGTGGGCACAGATACGCAGTATTTT.

The V gene is TRBV7-3, the J gene TRBJ2-2; TRBD2 aligns across 10 bases. Germline V gene data show CDR1 as SGHTA and CDR2 as FQGTGA. V lost 6 bases, J lost 4 bases, and 8 bases stayed unmatched. This CDR3 has 16 residues. The CDR3 region has the DNA TGTGCCAGCAGTCCTAGCGGGAGCCTGAGCACCGGGGAGCTGTTTTTT. The encoded protein is CASSPSGSLSTGELFF.

The rearrangement links TRBV19 to TRBJ2-1; D uncertain. This CDR3 is 12 amino acids long. In germline, CDR1 is LNHDA, CDR2 SQIVND (reference sequence). V lost 6 bases and J lost 3, with 6 bases in between. CDR3 amino acids: CASRGNYNEQFF. CDR3 nucleotides: TGTGCCAGTAGGGGGAACTACAATGAGCAGTTCTTC.

The chain combines TRBV6-6 with TRBJ2-2; 8 nucleotides align to TRBD2. Looked up from germline, CDR1 is MNHNY and CDR2 is SVGAGI (reference sequence). V lost 6 bases to trimming and J lost 1 base; unmatched junction nucleotides: 4. There are 15 residues in the CDR3. The CDR3 nucleotides read TGTGCCAGCAGGTACACTAGCGGGAACACCGGGGAGCTGTTTTTT. Protein product: CASRYTSGNTGELFF.

The chain is built from TRBV7-8 and TRBJ1-1; D is unresolved. Trimming removed 5 bases from V and 3 bases from J, with 16 bases in between. The CDR3 has 15 amino acids. Germline CDR1 is SGHVS and CDR2 is FQNEAQ. The CDR3 reads CASSLRARADTEAFF. DNA for the CDR3: TGTGCCAGCAGCCTCCGGGCCCGGGCGGACACTGAAGCTTTCTTT. The variable domain in full, completed from reference TRBV7-8 and TRBJ1-1, reads GAGVSQSPRYKVAKRGQDVALRCDPISGHVSLFWYQQALGQGPEFLTYFQNEAQLDKSGLPSDRFFAERPEGSVSTLKIQRTQQEDSAVYLCASSLRARADTEAFFGQGTRLTVV.

V is TRBV5-1 and J is TRBJ2-1; 8 bases fit TRBD1. CDR1 SGHRS and CDR2 YFSETQ come from the germline V gene. The CDR3 sequence is 14 residues long. V trimming: 3 bases; J trimming: 8 bases; junction bases outside the gene matches: 7. The CDR3, as DNA: TGCGCCAGCAGCTCCACCGACAGGGGCTATGAGCAGTTCTTC. This encodes CASSSTDRGYEQFF.

This rearrangement joins TRBV19 to TRBJ1-2, with D uncertain. CDR1 and CDR2 (germline): LNHDA, SQIVND (reference sequence). The germline V and J ends were trimmed by 1 base and 7 bases, with 16 bases remaining between them. There are 15 residues in the CDR3. The CDR3, as DNA: TGTGCCAGTAGTATAGGCAGGTCGTTCGGTAGTGGCTACACCTTC. This encodes CASSIGRSFGSGYTF.

The chain carries TRBV6-1 and TRBJ1-1, with 8 bases matching TRBD1. V gave up 11 bases and J gave up 4 bases; unmatched junction bases: 12. Germline V gene data show CDR1 as MNHNS and CDR2 as SASEGT. CDR3 length equals 14 residues. CDR3 protein: CALRAGGESTEAFF. CDR3 DNA: TGTGCCCTGCGGGCAGGGGGCGAGAGCACTGAAGCTTTCTTT.

The chain has TRBV7-8 and TRBJ2-5; D remains ambiguous. Germline CDR1 SGHVS, CDR2 FQNEAQ. The CDR3 runs to 14 residues. V was trimmed by 2 bases and J by 1 base, leaving 8 bases between them. The CDR3 loop reads CASSLYSTQETQYF. CDR3 nucleotides: TGTGCCAGCAGCTTATACAGTACCCAAGAGACCCAGTACTTC.

The V and J genes are TRBV5-1 and TRBJ2-3; the D is unclear. The CDR3 sequence is 16 residues long. V lost 0 bases, J lost 0 bases, and 11 bases lay in between. Germline V gene sequence: CDR1 SGHRS, CDR2 YFSETQ. The DNA of the CDR3 is TGCGCCAGCAGCTTGGATGTGTTCACTAGCACAGATACGCAGTATTTT. Its protein product is CASSLDVFTSTDTQYF.